The 11 T cell receptor beta chains below come from one sample, sequenced in a study of T cells expressing NK-cell markers. From its re-call of the 5' RACE reads, TCRdb lists each CDR3 protein once, without DNA. This listing includes over 150,000 distinct CDR3 sequences. Sequenced input: blood T cells: a sorted CD56 or NKG2C T cell subset, CD4+ or CD8+ T cells, or bulk PBMC T cells (not recorded which). The receptors here all came from a woman in her forties or fifties in good health.

The rearrangement joins TRBV14 to TRBJ2-1; TCRdb indicates TRBD2, and absent DNA this call remains unverified. This CDR3 has 17 residues. Germline CDR1 reads SGHDN; CDR2 reads FVKESK. The CDR3 sequence: CASSQTESPGSYNEQFF.

V and J are TRBV29-1 and TRBJ2-5. Germline assignment: CDR1 SQVTM and CDR2 ANQGSEA. The CDR3 covers 11 residues. CDR3 in amino acids: CSVVGPETQYF. The variable domain in full, completed from reference TRBV29-1 and TRBJ2-5, reads SAVISQKPSRDICQRGTSLTIQCQVDSQVTMMFWYRQQPGQSLTLIATANQGSEATYESGFVIDKFPISRPNLTFSTLTVSNMSPEDSSIYLCSVVGPETQYFGPGTRLLVL.

The chain recombines TRBV7-8 with TRBJ2-3. CDR1 SGHVS and CDR2 FQNEAQ come from the germline V gene. The CDR3 spans 14 residues. CDR3 protein: CASSFFLGTDTQYF.

V is TRBV27 and J is TRBJ2-1; the TRBD2 assignment by TCRdb is unverifiable without DNA. CDR1 is MNHEY and CDR2 is SMNVEV in the germline V gene (reference sequence). This CDR3 is 15 amino acids long. CDR3 sequence: CASSSTVSSLNEQFF.

CDR3 loop: CASSLVTSGTGHYNEQFF. The chain employs TRBV7-9 and TRBJ2-1; the D call from TCRdb, TRBD1, cannot be confirmed without DNA. CDR3 length: 18 residues. Germline loops: CDR1 SEHNR, CDR2 FQNEAQ (reference sequence).

The chain is built from TRBV6-1 and TRBJ2-6. Germline CDR1 reads MNHNS; CDR2 reads SASEGT. CDR3 length: 17 residues. The CDR3 protein is CASSEAANTFGANVLTF.

The chain employs TRBV27 and TRBJ2-1; there is no DNA to check the TCRdb D call of TRBD1. The CDR3 loop spans 14 amino acids. CDR1 and CDR2 from the germline V gene are MNHEY and SMNVEV (reference sequence). The CDR3 region is CASSLGTLVTEQFF.

The chain employs TRBV7-9 and TRBJ1-1. The CDR3 is 12 residues long. Per the germline V gene, CDR1 is SEHNR and CDR2 is FQNEAQ (reference sequence). The CDR3 is CASLGMNTEAFF.

The gene calls are TRBV7-6 and TRBJ2-5; checking the TCRdb D call of TRBD1 is not possible without DNA. The CDR3 covers 14 residues. Germline CDR1 is SGHVS and CDR2 is FNYEAQ. The CDR3 reads CASSLDPGQETQYF.

The chain recombines TRBV3-1 with TRBJ2-1. The CDR3 is made up of 13 amino acids. Germline V gives CDR1 LGHDT, CDR2 YNNKEL (reference sequence). This CDR3 is CASSQASSNEQFF.

The rearrangement links TRBV20-1 to TRBJ2-7. Germline V gives CDR1 DFQATT, CDR2 SNEGSKA (reference sequence). CDR3 length equals 13 residues. The CDR3 sequence is CSAMPDSSYEQYF.